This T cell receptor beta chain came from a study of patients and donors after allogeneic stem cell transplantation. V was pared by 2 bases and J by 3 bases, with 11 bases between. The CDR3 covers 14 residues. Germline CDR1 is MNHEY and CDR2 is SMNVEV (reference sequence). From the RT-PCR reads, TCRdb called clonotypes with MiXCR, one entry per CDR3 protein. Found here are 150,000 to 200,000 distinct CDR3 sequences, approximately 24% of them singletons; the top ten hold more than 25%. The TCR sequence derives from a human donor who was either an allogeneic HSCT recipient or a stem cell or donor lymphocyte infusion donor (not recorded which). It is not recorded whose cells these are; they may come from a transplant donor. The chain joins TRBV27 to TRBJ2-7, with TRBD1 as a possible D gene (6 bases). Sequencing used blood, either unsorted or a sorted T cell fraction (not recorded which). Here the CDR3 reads CASSLGGLIYEQYF. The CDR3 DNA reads TGTGCCAGCAGTTTAGGGGGCTTAATCTACGAGCAGTACTTC.